This T cell receptor beta chain was identified during a study of blood T cell repertoires in COVID-19. Study summary: Acute and convalescent COVID-19 samples came from the United States, Italy and Spain. T cells, B-cell-depleted T cells, or PBMCs provided the cDNA or gDNA that served as material.

This CDR3 is 15 amino acids long. Authors' processing steps: The authors estimated nucleated cell counts from reference gene primer amplification. Only in-frame clones appear in the TCRdb table, and some are missing; sequencing was by immunoSEQ multiplex PCR. V, J and clone size derive from that table, while D and trimming were established from the DNA sequence. The repertoire has around 60,000 clones, more than 70% of them found once; the top ten carry 15% to 25%. The TCR originated in a man aged 25-45 years with COVID-19, enrolled during active disease. The sequencing input was peripheral blood. The rearrangement joins TRBV21-1 to TRBJ1-6. TRBV21-1 is termed a pseudogene. CDR3: CASSKEGKGSSPLHF. Written as DNA, the CDR3 is TGTGCCAGCAGCAAAGAAGGGAAAGGGAGTTCACCCCTCCACTTT.